The entry below gives a single TCR beta chain sequence along with its context. Its antigen is undetermined. Researchers ran eight separate cDNA reactions for each sample. cDNA for TCRalpha and TCRbeta was amplified by nested PCRs of about 15 then roughly 10 cycles. TCRdb re-called the 5' RACE reads and gives one entry per CDR3 protein, without DNA. Recorded here are 110,000 or so distinct CDR3 sequences; the top ten clones represent around an eighth. The data are from a study of monozygotic twins with inflammatory bowel disease. Study outcomes and limitations: Especially with disease activity, IBD patients had fewer clonotypes in common with others than healthy twins did. Whereas healthy co-twins had higher TCRbeta diversity (inverse Simpson), IBD patients had lower diversity.

The sequence came from a human donor with ulcerative colitis or Crohn's disease, or a healthy co-twin of an affected twin (not recorded which). Specimen: blood.

The CDR3 sequence is CASSQLGWAEQYF. V usage is TRBV3-1 and J usage is TRBJ2-7. CDR3 length equals 13 residues. Germline V gives CDR1 LGHDT, CDR2 YNNKEL (reference sequence).